The clone carrying this TCR beta chain was seen ten or more times. As yet, its antigen is unknown. TCRdb used MiXCR to reprocess the 5' RACE reads, holding one entry per CDR3 protein. The sample records around 300,000 distinct CDR3 sequences, approximately 4.5% being singletons. These data belong to a study of T cells after yellow fever vaccination. As for the study in general: Fractions low in cell number were prepared with SMART-Seq v4 Ultra Low Input.

General study findings and limits: A faster peak, day 5 versus 15, was reached by the weaker secondary response. Clonotypes appearing in both CD4 and CD8 compartments existed, and their share was small.

The CDR3 has 10 amino acids. The germline V gene has CDR1 SGHDT and CDR2 YYEEEE. V lost 4 bases to trimming and J lost 7 bases, with 4 bases between them. The gene calls are TRBV5-6 and TRBJ2-3; D not certain. This receptor was taken from a man aged 18 to 29 who received the YFV17D yellow fever vaccine. The sequences come from PBMCs, collected 15 days after the yellow fever booster vaccination. CDR3 DNA sequence: TGTGCCAGCAGCGGGTATACGCAGTATTTT. Translation: CASSGYTQYF.